Included here is one TCR beta chain sequence, with context. The CDR3 spans 18 residues. Germline V gene data show CDR1 as ENHRY and CDR2 as SYGVKD. Deletions cut 5 bases from V and 0 bases from J, with 20 bases between. The record originates from a study of blood T cell repertoires in COVID-19. As for the study in general: COVID-19 samples collected from the United States, Italy and Spain covered acute and convalescent phases. The analysed material was cDNA or gDNA that came from T cells, B-cell-depleted T cells, or PBMCs.

Original handling: Reference gene primer amplification gave nucleated cell count estimates. This table comes from immunoSEQ multiplex PCR, and its TCRdb copy is limited to in-frame clones, with some not included. That table gives V, J and clone size, and the DNA gave D and trimming. Of fewer than 400,000 clones listed, approximately 86% are singletons. Sequenced input: peripheral blood. This rearrangement joins TRBV10-3 to TRBJ1-5; perhaps TRBD1 as D (6 bases). This TCR derives from a human donor in a cohort sampled during active COVID-19. The CDR3 bases are TGTGCCATCAGTTGCCCCCCGGACAGAGGATATAGCAATCAGCCCCAGCATTTT. Encoded protein: CAISCPPDRGYSNQPQHF.